The rows below give T cell receptor beta chains drawn from one sample of a study of vaccination effects on CD4 cells after COVID-19. These receptors are not linked to any known antigen. TCRdb's table, derived via immunoSEQ multiplex PCR, lists solely in-frame clones and lacks some. The table records roughly 51,000 clones, about four fifths of them present only once. The sample consisted of CD4+ T cells from PBMCs cultured without peptide, taken after COVID-19 vaccination. Every receptor here comes from a human donor who had a prior SARS-CoV-2 infection. Both conserved end residues are part of each CDR3. The D gene is left open where the match is weak. Where a row states a size, it is once, few, many or the class of an expanded clone; other rows omit it.

j_call clone_size d_call v_call cdr3_aa cdr3_nt
TRBJ2-2 NA NA TRBV6-6 CASSTVNTGELFF TGTGCCAGCAGTACAGTCAACACCGGGGAGCTGTTTTTT
TRBJ2-2 NA NA TRBV7-8 CASSLGGSNWFGELFF TGTGCCAGCAGCTTAGGGGGGTCGAACTGGTTCGGGGAGCTGTTTTTT
TRBJ2-7 NA TRBD2 TRBV6-2/TRBV6-3 CASSSLAGGMKYF TGTGCCAGCAGTTCCCTAGCGGGAGGGATGAAGTACTTC
TRBJ2-1 NA NA TRBV5-6 CASSLGGIQGGNEQFF TGTGCCAGCAGCTTGGGGGGGATACAGGGAGGCAATGAGCAGTTCTTC
TRBJ2-5 NA TRBD1 TRBV24-1 CATSDPRTGWETQYF TGTGCCACCAGTGACCCTCGGACAGGTTGGGAGACCCAGTACTTC
TRBJ2-7 NA TRBD1 TRBV6-5 CASRGDRGLSYEQYF TGTGCCAGCAGAGGGGACAGGGGGCTCTCCTACGAGCAGTACTTC
TRBJ2-3 NA NA TRBV7-9 CASSLQGYTDTQYF TGTGCCAGCAGCCTACAGGGATACACAGATACGCAGTATTTT
TRBJ2-1 few TRBD2 TRBV7-2 CASSLTRLAGVEQFF TGTGCCAGCAGCTTAACTCGACTAGCGGGGGTTGAGCAGTTCTTC
TRBJ1-1 NA NA TRBV7-9 CASSLASRTEAFF TGTGCCAGCAGCTTAGCGAGTCGAACGGAAGCTTTCTTT
TRBJ2-7 once NA TRBV18 CASSPGRVTYEQYF TGTGCCAGCTCACCGGGACGGGTAACCTACGAGCAGTACTTC
TRBJ1-2 NA NA TRBV6-1 CASSERSSGTHGYTF TGTGCCAGCAGTGAAAGGAGTTCCGGGACCCATGGCTACACCTTC
TRBJ2-5 NA TRBD2 TRBV2 CASVGGRGGLETQYF TGTGCCAGTGTCGGAGGGCGGGGGGGCCTGGAGACCCAGTACTTC
TRBJ1-5 NA NA TRBV6-1 CASSGAYRYSNQPQHF TGTGCCAGCAGTGGCGCATACAGGTATAGCAATCAGCCCCAGCATTTT
TRBJ1-6 NA NA TRBV4-1 CASSQDPSLRPPPLHF TGCGCCAGCAGCCAAGACCCCTCATTGAGACCGCCACCCCTCCACTTT
TRBJ1-4 NA NA TRBV7-9 CASSLEGNEKLFF TGTGCCAGCAGCTTAGAGGGTAATGAAAAACTGTTTTTT
TRBJ2-2 NA NA TRBV2 CASSEGQVTGELFF TGTGCCAGCAGTGAAGGACAAGTTACCGGGGAGCTGTTTTTT
TRBJ2-6 NA NA TRBV5-6 CASSLSGANVLTF TGTGCCAGCAGCTTGTCTGGGGCCAACGTCCTGACTTTC
TRBJ2-1 few NA TRBV25-1 CASSGLSGEQFF TGTGCCAGCAGTGGACTAAGTGGTGAGCAGTTCTTC
TRBJ2-3 NA NA TRBV7-2 CASSSWGGTQYF TGTGCCAGCAGCTCATGGGGTGGTACGCAGTATTTT
TRBJ1-6 NA TRBD1 TRBV5-4 CASSPQGTGFSPLHF TGTGCCAGCAGCCCTCAGGGGACAGGGTTTTCACCCCTCCACTTT
TRBJ2-1 once NA TRBV7-2 CASSLGTVYNEQFF TGTGCCAGCAGCTTAGGGACGGTTTACAATGAGCAGTTCTTC
TRBJ2-1 NA NA TRBV25-1 CASSHSGPGYGEQFF TGTGCCAGCAGCCACTCAGGCCCAGGGTATGGAGAGCAGTTCTTC
TRBJ2-3 few NA TRBV30 CAWSTRLRDTQYF TGTGCCTGGAGTACGCGACTTAGAGATACGCAGTATTTT
TRBJ2-3 NA TRBD2 TRBV19 CASSRDYTTDTQYF TGTGCCAGTAGTAGGGACTACACCACAGATACGCAGTATTTT
TRBJ1-2 NA TRBD1 TRBV2 CASHRDSNYGYTF TGTGCCAGCCACCGGGACAGCAACTATGGCTACACCTTC
TRBJ1-2 NA TRBD1 TRBV7-2 CASSLTPIVTGGAYYGYTF TGTGCCAGCAGCTTAACGCCTATAGTCACAGGGGGCGCTTACTATGGCTACACCTTC
TRBJ2-7 NA TRBD2 TRBV9 CASSRTQGAGGYEQYF TGTGCCAGCAGCCGGACCCAGGGAGCGGGAGGGTACGAGCAGTACTTC
TRBJ1-4 NA NA TRBV19 CASSPQPLPEGWREKLFF TGTGCCAGTAGTCCACAACCCCTACCGGAGGGTTGGAGGGAAAAACTGTTTTTT
TRBJ2-7 NA NA TRBV18 CASSESAGHEQYF TGTGCCAGCTCAGAGTCCGCTGGCCACGAGCAGTACTTC
TRBJ2-6 medium-sized NA TRBV5-6 CASSFEIHSGANVLTF TGTGCCAGCAGCTTCGAAATCCACTCTGGGGCCAACGTCCTGACTTTC
TRBJ1-4 NA NA TRBV13 CASSFQGPGEKLFF TGTGCCAGCAGCTTTCAAGGGCCGGGAGAAAAACTGTTTTTT
TRBJ2-7 few NA TRBV15 CATSRDPVGEQYF TGTGCCACCAGCAGAGATCCCGTGGGGGAGCAGTACTTC
TRBJ2-1 NA NA TRBV28 CASSFVDKQFF TGTGCCAGCAGTTTTGTCGACAAGCAGTTCTTC
TRBJ1-1 NA NA TRBV29-1 CSAQNTEAFF TGCAGCGCCCAAAACACTGAAGCTTTCTTT
TRBJ1-1 NA NA TRBV2 CASSELQDSRGAFF TGTGCCAGCAGTGAACTCCAGGACAGTCGAGGGGCTTTCTTT
TRBJ2-1 NA TRBD1 TRBV4-2 CASSPRDRGTYNEQFF TGTGCCAGCAGCCCCAGGGACAGGGGCACCTACAATGAGCAGTTCTTC